The rows below give T cell receptor beta chains drawn from one sample of a study of neurological immune-mediated disorders. TCRdb itself ran the 5' RACE reads through MiXCR, one entry per CDR3 protein. The sample lists 25,000 to 30,000 distinct CDR3 sequences; less than 8.5% were seen once. Sequencing was done on a sample of PBMCs. The receptors originated from a woman in her 50s in good health. Both conserved end residues are part of each CDR3. The D gene is left open where the match is weak. The size of a clone is reported for some rows only, either as once, few or many, or as a class for expanded clones.

V	D	size	J	DNA	CDR3
TRBV6-5	TRBD1	many	TRBJ1-1	TGTGCCAGCAACCGACAGGGAGGCGGTCATGGAGCTTTCTTT	CASNRQGGGHGAFF
TRBV5-1	.	many	TRBJ1-2	TGCGCCAGCAGCTTTTCGGGTAACGACTATGGCTACACCTTC	CASSFSGNDYGYTF
TRBV20-1	.	many	TRBJ2-3	TGCAGTGCTAGGGGGGGACAAGGGCAAGATACGCAGTATTTT	CSARGGQGQDTQYF
TRBV9	.	many	TRBJ1-6	TGTGCCAGCAGCGTTGGGGTTGGGAATTCACCCCTCCACTTT	CASSVGVGNSPLHF
TRBV27	.	medium-sized	TRBJ2-1	TGTGCCAGCAGTTTGCAGGGAGCTAACTATGAGCAGTTCTTC	CASSLQGANYEQFF
TRBV20-1	TRBD1	many	TRBJ2-7	TGCAGTGCTAGAGTGAGGGGGCGGGCCGGTGAGCAGTACTTC	CSARVRGRAGEQYF
TRBV5-5	.	many	TRBJ2-7	TGTGCCAGCAGCTCGCCTCTAATTAGCTACGAGCAGTACTTC	CASSSPLISYEQYF
TRBV5-1	.	.	TRBJ1-1	TGCGCCAGCAGCCTAGGGAACGGGTACACTGAAGATTTCTTT	CASSLGNGYTEDFF
TRBV5-1	TRBD1	many	TRBJ2-1	TGCGCCAGCAGCTTGCTACAGGGGGCCAATGAGCAGTTCTTC	CASSLLQGANEQFF
TRBV20-1	.	many	TRBJ1-5	TGCAGTGCTAGACGGAGAGGGCAGCCCCAGCATTTT	CSARRRGQPQHF
TRBV7-2	.	many	TRBJ2-4	TGTGCCAGCAGCACTCCCGGGTCCAAAAACATTCAGTACTTC	CASSTPGSKNIQYF
TRBV20-1	TRBD2	many	TRBJ2-7	TGCAGTGCTAGGGAGGGACTAGCGGAAAACTACGAGCAGTACTTC	CSAREGLAENYEQYF
TRBV6-5	.	many	TRBJ1-1	TGTGCCAGCAAGCGAGCGTATTCGGGCACTGAAGCTTTCTTT	CASKRAYSGTEAFF
TRBV20-1	.	many	TRBJ1-5	TGCAGTGCCGAGAAACCAGGGGGCAATCAGCCCCAGCATTTT	CSAEKPGGNQPQHF
TRBV5-1	TRBD1	many	TRBJ2-7	TGCGCCAGCAGCTTGCAGCCTACAGGGGCTGACGAGCAGTACTTC	CASSLQPTGADEQYF